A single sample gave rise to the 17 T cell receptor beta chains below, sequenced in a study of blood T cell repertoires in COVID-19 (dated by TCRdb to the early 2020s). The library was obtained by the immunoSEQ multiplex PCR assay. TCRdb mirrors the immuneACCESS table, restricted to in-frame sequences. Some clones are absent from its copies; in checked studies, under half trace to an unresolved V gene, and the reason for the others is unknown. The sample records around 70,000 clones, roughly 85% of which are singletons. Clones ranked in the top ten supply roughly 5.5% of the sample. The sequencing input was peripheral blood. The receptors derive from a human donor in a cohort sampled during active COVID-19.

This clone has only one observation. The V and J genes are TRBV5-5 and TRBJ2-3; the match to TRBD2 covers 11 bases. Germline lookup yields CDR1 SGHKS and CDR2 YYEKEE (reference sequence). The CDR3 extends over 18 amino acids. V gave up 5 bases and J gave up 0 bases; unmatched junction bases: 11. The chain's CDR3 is CASRLRTSGSLSTDTQYF. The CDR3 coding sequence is TGTGCCAGCAGACTCAGGACTAGCGGGTCCCTTAGCACAGATACGCAGTATTTT.

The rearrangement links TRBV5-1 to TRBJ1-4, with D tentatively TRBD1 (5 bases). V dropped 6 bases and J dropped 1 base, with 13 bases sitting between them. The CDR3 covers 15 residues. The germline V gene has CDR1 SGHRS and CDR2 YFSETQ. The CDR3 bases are TGCGCCAGCACTCGACAGTTTGGAACTAATGAAAAACTGTTTTTT. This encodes CASTRQFGTNEKLFF.

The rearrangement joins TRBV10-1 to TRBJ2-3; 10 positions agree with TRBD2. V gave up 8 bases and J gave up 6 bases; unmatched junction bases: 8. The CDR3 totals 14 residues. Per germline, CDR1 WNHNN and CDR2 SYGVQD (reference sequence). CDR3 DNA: TGCGCCAGCGGCCCTAGCGGGAGTTACGATACGCAGTATTTT. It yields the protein CASGPSGSYDTQYF.

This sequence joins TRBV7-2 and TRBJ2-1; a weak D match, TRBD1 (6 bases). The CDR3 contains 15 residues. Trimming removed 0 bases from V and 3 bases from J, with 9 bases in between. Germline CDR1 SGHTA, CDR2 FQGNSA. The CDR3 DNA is TGTGCCAGCAGCTTAGCCGCCAGGGGCTACAATGAGCAGTTCTTC. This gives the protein CASSLAARGYNEQFF.

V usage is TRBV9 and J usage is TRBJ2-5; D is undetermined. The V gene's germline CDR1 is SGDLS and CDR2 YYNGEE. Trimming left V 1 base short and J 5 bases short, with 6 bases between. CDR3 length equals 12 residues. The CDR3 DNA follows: TGTGCCAGCAGCGTATCCGGGGAGACCCAGTACTTC. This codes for CASSVSGETQYF.

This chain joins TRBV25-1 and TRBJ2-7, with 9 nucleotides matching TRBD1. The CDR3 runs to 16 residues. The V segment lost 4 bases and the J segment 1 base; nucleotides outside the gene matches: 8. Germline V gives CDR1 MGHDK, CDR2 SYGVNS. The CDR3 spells CASSGPGQGSSYEQYF. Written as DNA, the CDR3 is TGTGCCAGCAGTGGTCCGGGACAGGGAAGTTCCTACGAGCAGTACTTC.

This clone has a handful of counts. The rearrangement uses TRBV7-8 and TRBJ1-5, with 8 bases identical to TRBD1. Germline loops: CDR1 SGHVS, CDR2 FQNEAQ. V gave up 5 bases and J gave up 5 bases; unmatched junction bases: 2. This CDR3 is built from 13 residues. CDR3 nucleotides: TGTGCCAGCAGCAAGGACAGGGATCAGCCCCAGCATTTT. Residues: CASSKDRDQPQHF.

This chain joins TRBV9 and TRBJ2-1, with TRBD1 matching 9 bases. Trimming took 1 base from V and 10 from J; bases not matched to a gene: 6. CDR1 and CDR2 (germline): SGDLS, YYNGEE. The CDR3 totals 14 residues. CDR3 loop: CASSVQGQGGEQFF. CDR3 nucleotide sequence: TGTGCCAGCAGCGTACAGGGACAGGGAGGAGAGCAGTTCTTC.

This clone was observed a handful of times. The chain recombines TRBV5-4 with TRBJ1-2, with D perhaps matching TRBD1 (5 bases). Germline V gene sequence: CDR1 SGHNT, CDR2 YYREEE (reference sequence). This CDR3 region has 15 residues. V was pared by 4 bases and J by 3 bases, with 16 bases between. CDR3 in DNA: TGTGCCAGCAGCAGCATTGGAGAAGGGGACTATGGCTACACCTTC. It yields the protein CASSSIGEGDYGYTF.

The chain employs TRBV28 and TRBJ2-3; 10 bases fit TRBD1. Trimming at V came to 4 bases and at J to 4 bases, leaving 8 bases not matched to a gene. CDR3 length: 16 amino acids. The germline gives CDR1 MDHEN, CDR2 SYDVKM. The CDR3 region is CASSSRQGAGADTQYF. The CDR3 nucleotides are TGTGCCAGCAGTTCCAGACAGGGGGCTGGGGCAGATACGCAGTATTTT.

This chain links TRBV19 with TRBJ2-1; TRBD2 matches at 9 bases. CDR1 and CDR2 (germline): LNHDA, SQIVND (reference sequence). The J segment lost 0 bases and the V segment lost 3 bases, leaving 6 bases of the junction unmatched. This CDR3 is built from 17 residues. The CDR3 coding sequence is TGTGCCAGTAGTATCCTAGCGGGATTCAGCTCCTACAATGAGCAGTTCTTC. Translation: CASSILAGFSSYNEQFF.

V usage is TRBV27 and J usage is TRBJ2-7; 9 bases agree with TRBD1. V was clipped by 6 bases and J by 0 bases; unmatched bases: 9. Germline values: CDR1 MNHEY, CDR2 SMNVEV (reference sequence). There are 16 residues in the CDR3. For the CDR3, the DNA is TGTGCCAGCAGACCTACTTACAGGGGGCGCTCCTACGAGCAGTACTTC. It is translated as CASRPTYRGRSYEQYF.

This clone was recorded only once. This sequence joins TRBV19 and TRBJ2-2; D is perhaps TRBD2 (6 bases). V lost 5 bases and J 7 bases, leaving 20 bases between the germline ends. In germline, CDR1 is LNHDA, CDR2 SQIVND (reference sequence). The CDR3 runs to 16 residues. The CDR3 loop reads CASSGGTSLGGGELFF. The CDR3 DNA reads TGTGCCAGTAGTGGCGGGACTTCTTTGGGGGGCGGGGAGCTGTTTTTT.

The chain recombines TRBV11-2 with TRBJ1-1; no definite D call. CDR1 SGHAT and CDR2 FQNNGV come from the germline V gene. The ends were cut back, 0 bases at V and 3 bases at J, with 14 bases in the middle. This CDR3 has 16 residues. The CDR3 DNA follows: TGTGCCAGCAGCTTAGATGGCTCGGGGTGGTACACTGAAGCTTTCTTT. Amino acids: CASSLDGSGWYTEAFF.

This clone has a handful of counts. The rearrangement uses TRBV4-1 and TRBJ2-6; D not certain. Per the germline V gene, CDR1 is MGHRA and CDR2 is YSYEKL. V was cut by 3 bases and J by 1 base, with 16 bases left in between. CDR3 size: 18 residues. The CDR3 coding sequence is TGCGCCAGCAGCCAGGTTGACATGGGCTTTTCTGGGGCCAACGTCCTGACTTTC. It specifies CASSQVDMGFSGANVLTF.

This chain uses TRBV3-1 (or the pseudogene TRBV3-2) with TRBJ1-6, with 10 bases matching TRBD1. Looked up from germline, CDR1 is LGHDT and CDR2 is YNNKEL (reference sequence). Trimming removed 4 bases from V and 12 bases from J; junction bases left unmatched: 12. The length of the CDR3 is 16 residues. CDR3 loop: CASSPDRGSGLVPLHF. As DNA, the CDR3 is TGTGCCAGCAGCCCGGACAGGGGGAGCGGTCTCGTACCCCTCCACTTT.

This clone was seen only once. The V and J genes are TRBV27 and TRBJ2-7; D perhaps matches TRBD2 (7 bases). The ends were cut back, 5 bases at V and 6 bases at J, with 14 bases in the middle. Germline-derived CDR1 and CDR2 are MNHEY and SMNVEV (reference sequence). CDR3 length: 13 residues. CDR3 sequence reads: CASSPGGLLEQYF. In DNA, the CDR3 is TGTGCCAGCAGTCCGGGGGGCTTACTCGAGCAGTACTTC.